What follows is one T cell receptor (beta chain) and its context. The sample comes from a study of shared clonotypes between healthy human individuals. V was pared by 3 bases and J by 4 bases, with 5 bases of the junction left unmatched. The CDR3 runs to 15 residues. Germline CDR1 reads SGHKS; CDR2 reads YYEKEE (reference sequence). Ten immunoSEQ deep assay plates were used by the authors to sequence unsorted PBMC DNA. Libraries were prepared by immunoSEQ multiplex PCR; TCRdb keeps only in-frame clonotypes and omits some of them. The sample holds about 490,000 clones, approximately 80% seen once. The study drew its donors from healthy HIV-negative adults without recent acute infections or vaccinations.

This receptor was taken from a woman aged 40 to 50 in good health. Some clones in this sample may be carry-over from other donors' samples. The specimen sequenced was PBMCs. The genes are TRBV5-5 and TRBJ2-5, with 11 bases matching TRBD2. As DNA, the CDR3 is TGTGCCAGCAGCTCACCGGGACTAGCGGTAGAGACCCAGTACTTC. This translates into CASSSPGLAVETQYF.